This TCR beta chain stems from a study of HIV-infected patients and healthy controls. Germline V gene lookup returns CDR1 MNHNY and CDR2 SVGAGI (reference sequence). The CDR3 loop spans 14 amino acids. V gave up 5 bases and J gave up 3 bases; unmatched junction bases: 6. cDNA was made from 500 ng RNA using alpha and beta constant primers. Separate chain-specific third strand synthesis with multiplexing indices produced the alpha and beta libraries. TCRdb reprocessed the 5' RACE reads via MiXCR and lists one record per CDR3 protein. The top ten clones hold around 35% of a sample with 10,000 or so distinct CDR3 sequences, around 8.5% of them seen once. This clonotype was observed at least ten times. Whole blood was used without fractionation, so all unsorted peripheral T cells were included.

Sequenced material: blood, taken before antiretroviral therapy. This TCR derives from an adult with HIV infection. The donor label of this sample is uncertain. The chain recombines TRBV6-6 with TRBJ1-1; 7 positions match TRBD1. The CDR3 protein is CASSRQGGDTEAFF. Written as DNA, the CDR3 is TGTGCCAGCAGTCGACAGGGTGGGGACACTGAAGCTTTCTTT.